One sample yielded the 10 T cell receptor beta chains listed below, sequenced in a study of sequential checkpoint blockade in melanoma. Assay: immunoSEQ multiplex PCR; the TCRdb copy retains only in-frame clones and omits some. The sample includes over 10,000 clones, around 83% of them seen just once. As for treatment: randomized to nivolumab then ipilimumab (arm A) or the reverse (arm B). Sequenced material: CD8+ T cells sorted from blood (inferred from file names), taken from a patient given nivolumab and ipilimumab in sequence. The receptors stem from a human donor with melanoma.

The chain uses TRBV10-3 and TRBJ2-1; D might be TRBD1 (6 bases). Germline values: CDR1 ENHRY, CDR2 SYGVKD. The V end was cut by 4 bases, the J end by 4 bases, with 17 bases between. The length of the CDR3 is 16 residues. CDR3 sequence reads: CAISGEQGRKYNEQFF. Here the CDR3 DNA reads TGTGCCATCAGTGGGGAACAGGGCCGCAAGTACAATGAGCAGTTCTTC.

This chain connects TRBV19 to TRBJ1-5, with D unresolved. The CDR3 has 15 residues. The V and J ends lost 4 bases and 3 bases respectively, with 13 bases between them. Per the germline V gene, CDR1 is LNHDA and CDR2 is SQIVND (reference sequence). CDR3 loop: CASSTFMSYNQPQHF. Here the CDR3 DNA reads TGTGCCAGTAGTACTTTCATGAGTTACAATCAGCCCCAGCATTTT.

This clone was seen once. The V gene is TRBV10-1, the J gene TRBJ2-2; perhaps TRBD1 as D (5 bases). This CDR3 region has 14 residues. Trimming stripped 2 bases from V and 5 bases from J, with 9 bases between. Germline V gene lookup returns CDR1 WNHNN and CDR2 SYGVQD (reference sequence). CDR3 DNA: TGCGCCAGCAGTGAGGACAGTTTAACCGGGGAGCTGTTTTTT. This codes for CASSEDSLTGELFF.

The V gene is TRBV27, the J gene TRBJ2-7; TRBD1 matches at 8 bases. This CDR3 is 13 amino acids long. Germline V CDR1 and CDR2: MNHEY, SMNVEV (reference sequence). J gave up 4 bases and V 5 bases, and 4 bases lay outside the gene matches. The CDR3 loop is CASSQRTGYEQYF. CDR3 nucleotides: TGTGCCAGCAGTCAGAGGACAGGGTACGAGCAGTACTTC.

The rearrangement joins TRBV7-6 to TRBJ2-5; 8 bases are a match to TRBD1. The assigned J gene may be wrong: the sequence end matches TRBJ2-7 better. The CDR3 length is 15 residues. Germline CDR1 is SGHVS and CDR2 is FNYEAQ. The CDR3 loop reads CASSLADRVGYEQYF. As DNA, the CDR3 is TGTGCCAGCAGCTTAGCGGACAGGGTGGGGTACGAGCAGTACTTC.

CDR3 nucleotide sequence: TGCAGCGTCGTAGGGACAGCCTCTGGCTACACCTTC. Its translation is CSVVGTASGYTF. The gene calls are TRBV29-1 and TRBJ1-2, with TRBD1 matching over 7 bases. Germline CDR1 reads SQVTM; CDR2 reads ANQGSEA. The CDR3 runs 12 residues. J was trimmed by 7 bases and V by 6 bases; bases with no gene match: 8. Looking up the rest from reference TRBV29-1 and TRBJ1-2 gives the full variable domain: SAVISQKPSRDICQRGTSLTIQCQVDSQVTMMFWYRQQPGQSLTLIATANQGSEATYESGFVIDKFPISRPNLTFSTLTVSNMSPEDSSIYLCSVVGTASGYTFGSGTRLTVV.

This chain joins TRBV7-6 and TRBJ2-1; 11 positions match TRBD2. CDR3 size: 15 residues. From germline, CDR1 is SGHVS and CDR2 FNYEAQ. J gave up 8 bases and V 1 base, and 4 bases lay outside the gene matches. The CDR3 is CASSLDRGLADEQFF. Here the CDR3 DNA reads TGTGCCAGCAGCTTAGACCGGGGACTAGCGGATGAGCAGTTCTTC.

V gene TRBV6-5 combines with J gene TRBJ2-1; 8 bases align to TRBD2. Germline assignment: CDR1 MNHEY and CDR2 SVGAGI. CDR3 length equals 15 residues. J gave up 3 bases and V 6 bases, and 7 bases lay outside the gene matches. CDR3 DNA sequence: TGTGCCAGCAGAAAACCCGGGACTAGCTACAATGAGCAGTTCTTC. Protein sequence: CASRKPGTSYNEQFF.

The chain combines TRBV5-5 with TRBJ1-5; no definite D call. This CDR3 has 15 residues. CDR1 is SGHKS and CDR2 is YYEKEE in the germline V gene (reference sequence). The V end lost 0 bases, the J end lost 3 bases, and 10 bases lay between the germline ends. CDR3 residues: CASSLGRVFNQPQHF. CDR3 nucleotide sequence: TGTGCCAGCAGCTTGGGGCGGGTTTTCAATCAGCCCCAGCATTTT.

This chain joins TRBV4-3 and TRBJ1-5, with D possibly matching TRBD1 (5 bases). The CDR3 runs 15 residues. Trimming took 4 bases from V and 5 from J, leaving 15 bases between them. The germline gives CDR1 LGHNA, CDR2 YSLEER. The CDR3 DNA is TGCGCCAGCAGCCCGACGAGACAGCCCCATCAGCCCCAGCATTTT. This translates into CASSPTRQPHQPQHF.